These 15 T cell receptor beta chains came from one sample sequenced in a study of T cell changes during pregnancy in multiple sclerosis. The method was immunoSEQ multiplex PCR; TCRdb's version includes in-frame clones alone and lacks a portion of them. The sample holds 40,000 to 60,000 clones, approximately 92% seen once. Sample: CD4+ T cells from peripheral blood mononuclear cells, taken before pregnancy. The receptors were gathered from a female donor with multiple sclerosis, enrolled in a pregnancy study.

This sequence joins TRBV7-9 and TRBJ2-7, with D tentatively TRBD2 (5 bases). The CDR3 is 13 residues long. The V gene's germline CDR1 is SEHNR and CDR2 FQNEAQ (reference sequence). Trimming removed 5 bases at V and 3 bases at J, with 11 bases between. CDR3 amino acids: CASSVPGDYEQYF. The CDR3 DNA is TGTGCCAGCAGCGTTCCCGGGGACTACGAGCAGTACTTC. The entire variable domain, with the rest obtained from reference TRBV7-9 and TRBJ2-7, is as follows: DTGVSQNPRHKITKRGQNVTFRCDPISEHNRLYWYRQTLGQGPEFLTYFQNEAQLEKSRLLSDRFSAERPKGSFSTLEIQRTEQGDSAMYLCASSVPGDYEQYFGPGTRLTVT.

The gene calls are TRBV7-2 and TRBJ2-7, with D possibly being TRBD1 (6 bases). Deletions cut 1 base from V and 3 bases from J, with 13 bases between. The CDR3 runs to 15 residues. CDR1 SGHTA and CDR2 FQGNSA come from the germline V gene. The CDR3 sequence is CASSLGGGQNYEQYF. The DNA for the CDR3 is TGTGCCAGCAGCTTAGGTGGGGGACAAAACTACGAGCAGTACTTC.

This clone was seen a few times. This rearrangement joins TRBV7-2 to TRBJ1-1, with D possibly being TRBD1 (5 bases). V was shortened by 4 bases and J by 3 bases, with 9 bases between the two germline ends. CDR3 length: 13 residues. The germline V gene encodes CDR1 SGHTA and CDR2 FQGNSA. CDR3 sequence reads: CASSWQGYTEAFF. CDR3 DNA: TGTGCCAGCAGCTGGCAGGGTTACACTGAAGCTTTCTTT. Variable domain in full (rest from reference TRBV7-2 and TRBJ1-1): GAGVSQSPSNKVTEKGKDVELRCDPISGHTALYWYRQSLGQGLEFLIYFQGNSAPDKSGLPSDRFSAERTGGSVSTLTIQRTQQEDSAVYLCASSWQGYTEAFFGQGTRLTVV.

The chain combines TRBV5-1 with TRBJ2-1; a weak D match, TRBD2 (6 bases). The V and J ends lost 5 bases and 4 bases respectively, with 13 bases between them. The CDR3 is 14 amino acids. Per germline, CDR1 SGHRS and CDR2 YFSETQ. Here the CDR3 DNA reads TGCGCCAGCAGTCCCCTAGCGTTGTACAATGAGCAGTTCTTC. Translated: CASSPLALYNEQFF.

This clone occurred a few times. V is TRBV7-2 and J is TRBJ1-2; 9 nucleotides match TRBD1. The CDR3 length is 14 residues. V lost 4 bases to trimming and J lost 8 bases; unmatched junction nucleotides: 8. Germline assignment: CDR1 SGHTA and CDR2 FQGNSA. The CDR3 region is CASSSVTGGEGYTF. CDR3 sequence (DNA): TGTGCCAGCAGCTCAGTAACAGGGGGCGAGGGCTACACCTTC. The whole variable domain, filled in from reference TRBV7-2 and TRBJ1-2, reads GAGVSQSPSNKVTEKGKDVELRCDPISGHTALYWYRQSLGQGLEFLIYFQGNSAPDKSGLPSDRFSAERTGGSVSTLTIQRTQQEDSAVYLCASSSVTGGEGYTFGSGTRLTVV.

The chain links TRBV5-4 to TRBJ1-3, with no clear D. The V end was cut by 0 bases, the J end by 6 bases, with 10 bases between. Germline CDR1 SGHNT, CDR2 YYREEE (reference sequence). The CDR3 loop spans 14 amino acids. The CDR3 here is CASSLEQFSNTIYF. CDR3 DNA: TGTGCCAGCAGCTTGGAACAGTTTTCAAACACCATATATTTT.

This chain links TRBV27 with TRBJ2-5; D call uncertain. This CDR3 is built from 15 residues. The V gene lost 3 bases and the J gene lost 0 bases, with 11 bases spanning the gap. Per germline, CDR1 MNHEY and CDR2 SMNVEV (reference sequence). CDR3: CASSLRRLDQETQYF. The CDR3 DNA reads TGTGCCAGCAGTTTGAGGCGGTTAGACCAAGAGACCCAGTACTTC.

The chain is built from TRBV9 and TRBJ1-3; a weak D match, TRBD1 (6 bases). The CDR3 runs to 16 residues. Germline CDR1 reads SGDLS; CDR2 reads YYNGEE. Trimming removed 0 bases at V and 0 bases at J, with 10 bases between. CDR3 bases: TGTGCCAGCAGCGTAGGAACAGGGCTCTCTGGAAACACCATATATTTT. Amino acid sequence: CASSVGTGLSGNTIYF.

The genes are TRBV5-4 and TRBJ2-1; TRBD2 aligns across 11 bases. V was pared by 4 bases and J by 2 bases, with 5 bases of the junction left unmatched. The CDR3 consists of 16 residues. Germline assignment: CDR1 SGHNT and CDR2 YYREEE (reference sequence). The CDR3 is CASSTGLADPYNEQFF. CDR3 DNA: TGTGCCAGCAGCACGGGACTAGCGGATCCCTACAATGAGCAGTTCTTC.

The chain has TRBV18 and TRBJ2-5, with 9 bases identical to TRBD1. The germline gives CDR1 KGHSH, CDR2 LQKENI. J lost 5 bases, V lost 6 bases, and 7 bases had no gene match. The CDR3 runs 14 residues. CDR3 in amino acids: CASSDGQGWETQYF. The CDR3 DNA reads as TGTGCCAGCTCTGATGGACAGGGGTGGGAGACCCAGTACTTC.

This sequence joins TRBV27 and TRBJ2-7; 9 bases fit TRBD1. V lost 0 bases to trimming and J lost 6 bases; unmatched junction nucleotides: 6. The CDR3 is 15 residues long. The germline V gene has CDR1 MNHEY and CDR2 SMNVEV (reference sequence). CDR3 loop: CASSLSGTGRPEQYF. CDR3 in DNA: TGTGCCAGCAGTTTATCCGGGACAGGGAGGCCCGAGCAGTACTTC.

The chain couples TRBV7-6 to TRBJ1-1; TRBD1 might be the D (5 bases). Germline lookup yields CDR1 SGHVS and CDR2 FNYEAQ. V was cut by 2 bases and J by 2 bases, with 9 bases left in between. CDR3 length: 14 residues. The CDR3, as DNA: TGTGCCAGCAGCTTACAGGGTAGTAACACTGAAGCTTTCTTT. Translated: CASSLQGSNTEAFF. The variable domain in full, with the rest retrieved from reference TRBV7-6 and TRBJ1-1, is GAGVSQSPRYKVTKRGQDVALRCDPISGHVSLYWYRQALGQGPEFLTYFNYEAQQDKSGLPNDRFSAERPEGSISTLTIQRTEQRDSAMYRCASSLQGSNTEAFFGQGTRLTVV.

The chain recombines TRBV9 with TRBJ1-4; possible D gene TRBD1, 6 bases. The CDR3 loop spans 15 amino acids. Germline V CDR1 and CDR2: SGDLS, YYNGEE. V gave up 3 bases and J gave up 7 bases, with 16 bases separating them. CDR3 amino acids: CASSAWGRYGEKLFF. The CDR3 DNA reads TGTGCCAGCAGCGCCTGGGGGCGCTACGGTGAAAAACTGTTTTTT.

This clone was observed a single time. The chain uses TRBV12-5 and TRBJ1-1; D is perhaps TRBD1 (5 bases). V was clipped by 0 bases and J by 0 bases, with 20 bases between them. Germline V gene sequence: CDR1 LGHNT, CDR2 FRNRAP. The CDR3 runs to 19 residues. The CDR3 nucleotides read TGTGCTAGTGGTTTGGTAAGGTCGGGGGGTATCGGAATGAACACTGAAGCTTTCTTT. Translated, it gives CASGLVRSGGIGMNTEAFF.

V is TRBV5-1 and J is TRBJ2-7; the match to TRBD1 covers 9 bases. Germline V lookup: CDR1 SGHRS, CDR2 YFSETQ. This CDR3 comprises 16 residues. The V and J ends lost 2 bases and 3 bases, in that order; junction bases with no gene match: 9. The CDR3 sequence: CASSFSSGTGFYEQYF. The CDR3 DNA is TGCGCCAGCAGCTTTAGTTCCGGGACAGGGTTCTACGAGCAGTACTTC.